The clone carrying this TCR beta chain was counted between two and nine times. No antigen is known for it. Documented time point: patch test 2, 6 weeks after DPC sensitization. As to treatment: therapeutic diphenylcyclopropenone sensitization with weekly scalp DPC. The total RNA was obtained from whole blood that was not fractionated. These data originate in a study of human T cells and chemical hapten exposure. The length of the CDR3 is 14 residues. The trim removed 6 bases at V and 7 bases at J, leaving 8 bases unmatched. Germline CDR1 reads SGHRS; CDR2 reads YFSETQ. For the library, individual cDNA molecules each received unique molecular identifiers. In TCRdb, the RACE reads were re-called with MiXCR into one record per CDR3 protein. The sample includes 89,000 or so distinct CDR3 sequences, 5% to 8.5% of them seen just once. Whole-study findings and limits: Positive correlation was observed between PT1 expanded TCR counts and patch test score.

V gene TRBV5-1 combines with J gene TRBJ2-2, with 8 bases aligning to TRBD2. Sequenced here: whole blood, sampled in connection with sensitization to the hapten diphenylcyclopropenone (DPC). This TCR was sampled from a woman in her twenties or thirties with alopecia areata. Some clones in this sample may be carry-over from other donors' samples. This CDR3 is CASKLAAGGGELFF. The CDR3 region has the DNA TGCGCCAGCAAACTAGCGGCTGGGGGCGGGGAGCTGTTTTTT. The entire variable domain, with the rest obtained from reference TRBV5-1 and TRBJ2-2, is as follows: KAGVTQTPRYLIKTRGQQVTLSCSPISGHRSVSWYQQTPGQGLQFLFEYFSETQRNKGNFPGRFSGRQFSNSRSEMNVSTLELGDSALYLCASKLAAGGGELFFGEGSRLTVL.